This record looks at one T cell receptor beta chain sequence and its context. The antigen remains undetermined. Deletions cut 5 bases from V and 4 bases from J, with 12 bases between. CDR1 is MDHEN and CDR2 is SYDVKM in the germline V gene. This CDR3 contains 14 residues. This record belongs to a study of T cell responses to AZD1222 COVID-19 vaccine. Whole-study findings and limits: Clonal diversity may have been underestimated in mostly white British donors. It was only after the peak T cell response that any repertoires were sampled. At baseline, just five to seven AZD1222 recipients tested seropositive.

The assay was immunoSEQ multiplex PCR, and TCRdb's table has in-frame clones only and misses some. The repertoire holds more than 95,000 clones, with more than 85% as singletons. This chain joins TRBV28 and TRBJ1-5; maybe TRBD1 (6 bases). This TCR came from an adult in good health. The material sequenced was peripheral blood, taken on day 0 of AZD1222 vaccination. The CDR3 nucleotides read TGTGCCAGCAGTCTAGGACAGCTAAATCAGCCCCAGCATTTT. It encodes CASSLGQLNQPQHF.